This entry describes one TCR beta chain. The V gene's germline CDR1 is KGHSH and CDR2 LQKENI. The CDR3 extends over 14 amino acids. V lost 6 bases and J 3 bases, leaving 11 bases between the germline ends. Study processing details: Amplifying reference gene primers gave estimates of nucleated cell counts. Profiled with immunoSEQ multiplex PCR; TCRdb holds only in-frame clones, not every one. V, J and clone size reflect that table, while D and trimming were determined from the DNA. The sample has 110,000 to 150,000 clones, 84% seen once. These data are taken from a study of blood T cell repertoires in COVID-19. At the level of the study: Some COVID-19 samples were acute and others convalescent; all came from the United States, Italy and Spain.

The V and J genes are TRBV18 and TRBJ1-4, with no clear D. The clonotype comes from a man in his fifties or sixties with active or convalescent COVID-19. The sample taken for sequencing was peripheral blood. The CDR3 region has the DNA TGTGCCAGCTCCGCGACACGTTCTAATGAAAAACTGTTTTTT. Translating gives CASSATRSNEKLFF.